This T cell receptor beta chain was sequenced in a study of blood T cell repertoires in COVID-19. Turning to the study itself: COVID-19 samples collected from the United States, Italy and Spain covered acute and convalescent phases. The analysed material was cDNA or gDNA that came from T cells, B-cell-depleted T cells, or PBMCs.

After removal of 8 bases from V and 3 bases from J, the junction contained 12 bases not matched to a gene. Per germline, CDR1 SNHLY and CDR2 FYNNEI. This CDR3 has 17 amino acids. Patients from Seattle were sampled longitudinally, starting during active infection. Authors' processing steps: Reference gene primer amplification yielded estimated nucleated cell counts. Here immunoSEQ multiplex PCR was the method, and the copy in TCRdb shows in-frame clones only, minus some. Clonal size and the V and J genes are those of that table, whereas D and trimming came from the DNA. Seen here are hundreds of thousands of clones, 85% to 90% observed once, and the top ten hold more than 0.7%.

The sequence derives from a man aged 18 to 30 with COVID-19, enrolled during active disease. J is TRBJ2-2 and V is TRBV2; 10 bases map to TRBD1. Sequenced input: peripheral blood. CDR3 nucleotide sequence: TGTGCCAGCTCCGGGACAGGGGCACCCCAGGACACCGGGGAGCTGTTTTTT. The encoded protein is CASSGTGAPQDTGELFF.